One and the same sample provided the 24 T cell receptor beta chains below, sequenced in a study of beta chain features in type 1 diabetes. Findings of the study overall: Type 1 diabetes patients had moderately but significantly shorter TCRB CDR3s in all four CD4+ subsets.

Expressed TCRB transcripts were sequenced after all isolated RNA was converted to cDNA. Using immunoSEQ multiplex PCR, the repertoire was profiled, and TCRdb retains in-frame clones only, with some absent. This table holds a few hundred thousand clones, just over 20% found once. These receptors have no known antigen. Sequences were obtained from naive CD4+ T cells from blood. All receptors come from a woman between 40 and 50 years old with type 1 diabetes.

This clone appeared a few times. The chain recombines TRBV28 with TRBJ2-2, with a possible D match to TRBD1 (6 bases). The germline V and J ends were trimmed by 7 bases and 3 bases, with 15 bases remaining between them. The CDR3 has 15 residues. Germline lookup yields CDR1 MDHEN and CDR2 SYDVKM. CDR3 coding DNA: TGTGCCAGCACCCCCGAAGGGGGACACACCGGGGAGCTGTTTTTT. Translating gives CASTPEGGHTGELFF. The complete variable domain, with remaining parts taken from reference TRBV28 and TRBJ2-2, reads DVKVTQSSRYLVKRTGEKVFLECVQDMDHENMFWYRQDPGLGLRLIYFSYDVKMKEKGDIPEGYSVSREKKERFSLILESASTNQTSMYLCASTPEGGHTGELFFGEGSRLTVL.

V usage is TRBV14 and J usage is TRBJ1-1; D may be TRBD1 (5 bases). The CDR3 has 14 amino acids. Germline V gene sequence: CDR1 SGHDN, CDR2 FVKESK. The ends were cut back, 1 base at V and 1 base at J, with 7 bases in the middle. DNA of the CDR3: TGTGCCAGCAGCCAAGTCAGGGCGAACACTGAAGCTTTCTTT. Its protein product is CASSQVRANTEAFF.

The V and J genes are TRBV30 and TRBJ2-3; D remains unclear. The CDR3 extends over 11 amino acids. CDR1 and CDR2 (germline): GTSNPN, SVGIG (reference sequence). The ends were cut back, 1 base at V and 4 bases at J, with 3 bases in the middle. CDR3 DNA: TGTGCCTGGAGTGGAGCAGATACGCAGTATTTT. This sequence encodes CAWSGADTQYF.

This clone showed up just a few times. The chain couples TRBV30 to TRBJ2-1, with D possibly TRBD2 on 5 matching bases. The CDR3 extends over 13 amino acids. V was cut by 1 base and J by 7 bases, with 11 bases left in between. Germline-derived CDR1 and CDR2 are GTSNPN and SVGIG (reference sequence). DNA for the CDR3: TGTGCCTGGAGTGGAAGAAGGGAGAATGAGCAGTTCTTC. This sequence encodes CAWSGRRENEQFF.

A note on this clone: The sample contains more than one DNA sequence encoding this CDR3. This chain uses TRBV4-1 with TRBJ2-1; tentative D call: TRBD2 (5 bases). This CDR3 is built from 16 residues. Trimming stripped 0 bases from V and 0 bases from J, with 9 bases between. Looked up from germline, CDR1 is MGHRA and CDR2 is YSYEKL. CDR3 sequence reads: CASSQETGSSYNEQFF. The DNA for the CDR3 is TGCGCCAGCAGCCAAGAGACGGGAAGCTCCTACAATGAGCAGTTCTTC.

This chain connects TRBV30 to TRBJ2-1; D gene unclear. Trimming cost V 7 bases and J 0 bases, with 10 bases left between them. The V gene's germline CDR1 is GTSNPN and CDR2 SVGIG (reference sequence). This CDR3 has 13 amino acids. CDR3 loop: CALAPSSYNEQFF. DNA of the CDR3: TGTGCCTTAGCCCCAAGCTCCTACAATGAGCAGTTCTTC.

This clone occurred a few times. The CDR3 spells CASSLGSGRETQYF. The CDR3 coding sequence is TGCGCCAGCAGCTTGGGATCAGGGCGGGAGACCCAGTACTTC. This chain connects TRBV5-1 to TRBJ2-5, with a tentative D call TRBD1 (5 bases). CDR3 size: 14 residues. The V end lost 0 bases, the J end lost 5 bases, and 11 bases lay between the germline ends. Germline values: CDR1 SGHRS, CDR2 YFSETQ.

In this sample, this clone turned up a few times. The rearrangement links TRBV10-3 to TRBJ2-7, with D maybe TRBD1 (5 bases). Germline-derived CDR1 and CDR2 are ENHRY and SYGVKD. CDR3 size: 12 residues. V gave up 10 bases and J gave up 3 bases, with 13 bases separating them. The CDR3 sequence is CATLGLGYEQYF. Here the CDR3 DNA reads TGTGCCACCCTGGGGCTAGGCTACGAGCAGTACTTC.

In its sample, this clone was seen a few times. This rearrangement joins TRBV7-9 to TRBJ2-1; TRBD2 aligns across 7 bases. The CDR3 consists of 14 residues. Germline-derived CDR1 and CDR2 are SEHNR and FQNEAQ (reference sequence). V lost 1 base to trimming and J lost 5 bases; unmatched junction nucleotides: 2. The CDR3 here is CASSLVGRDNEQFF. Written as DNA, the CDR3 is TGTGCCAGCAGCTTAGTAGGGAGGGACAATGAGCAGTTCTTC.

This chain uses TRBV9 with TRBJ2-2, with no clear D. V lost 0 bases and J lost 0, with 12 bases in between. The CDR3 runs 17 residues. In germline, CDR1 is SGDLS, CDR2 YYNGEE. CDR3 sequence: CASSVDPSAANTGELFF. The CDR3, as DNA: TGTGCCAGCAGCGTAGACCCGAGTGCGGCGAACACCGGGGAGCTGTTTTTT.

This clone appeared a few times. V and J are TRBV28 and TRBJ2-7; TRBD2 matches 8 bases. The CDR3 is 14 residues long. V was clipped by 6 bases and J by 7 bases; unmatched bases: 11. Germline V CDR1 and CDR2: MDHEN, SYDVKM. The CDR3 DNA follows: TGTGCCAGCAGGGGGACTAGTTCTAGGTGGGAGCAGTACTTC. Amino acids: CASRGTSSRWEQYF.

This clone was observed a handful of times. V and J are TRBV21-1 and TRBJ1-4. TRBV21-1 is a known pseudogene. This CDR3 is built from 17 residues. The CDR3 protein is CASSRAGGWATNEKLFF. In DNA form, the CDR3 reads TGTGCCAGCAGCCGAGCCGGAGGTTGGGCAACTAATGAAAAACTGTTTTTT.

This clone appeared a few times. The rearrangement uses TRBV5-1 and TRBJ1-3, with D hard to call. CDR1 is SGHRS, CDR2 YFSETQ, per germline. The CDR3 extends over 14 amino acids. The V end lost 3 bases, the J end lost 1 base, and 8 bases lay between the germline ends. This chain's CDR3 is CASSSDGSGNTIYF. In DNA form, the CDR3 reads TGCGCCAGCAGCTCCGACGGGTCTGGAAACACCATATATTTT.

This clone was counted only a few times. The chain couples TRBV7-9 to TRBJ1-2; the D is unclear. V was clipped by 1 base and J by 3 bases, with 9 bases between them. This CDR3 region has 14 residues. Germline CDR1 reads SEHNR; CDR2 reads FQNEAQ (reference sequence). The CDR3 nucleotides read TGTGCCAGCAGCTTAGTGGAGGTTGACTATGGCTACACCTTC. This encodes CASSLVEVDYGYTF.

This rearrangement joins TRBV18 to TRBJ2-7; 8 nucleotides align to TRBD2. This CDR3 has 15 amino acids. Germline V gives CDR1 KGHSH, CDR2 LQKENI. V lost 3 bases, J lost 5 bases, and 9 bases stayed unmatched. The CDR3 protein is CASSPGRGEYNEQYF. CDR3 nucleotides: TGTGCCAGCTCACCGGGGCGGGGGGAATACAACGAGCAGTACTTC.

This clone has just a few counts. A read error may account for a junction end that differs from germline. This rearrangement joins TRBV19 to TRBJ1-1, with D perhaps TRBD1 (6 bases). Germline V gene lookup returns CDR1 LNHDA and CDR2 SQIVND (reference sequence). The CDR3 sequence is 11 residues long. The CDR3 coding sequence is TGTGCCAGTAGTTTCTCGGTCGGACAGCTCTTT. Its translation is CASSFSVGQLF.

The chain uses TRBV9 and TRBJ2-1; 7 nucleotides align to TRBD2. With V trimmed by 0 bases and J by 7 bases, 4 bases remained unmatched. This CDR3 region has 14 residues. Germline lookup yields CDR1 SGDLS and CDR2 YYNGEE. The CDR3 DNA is TGTGCCAGCAGCGTAGTATTAGCGGGTAATGAGCAGTTCTTC. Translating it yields CASSVVLAGNEQFF.

CDR3 in DNA: TGTGCCACCAGCAGAGTTCTGGGCGGGAGGGCGTCCTACGAGCAGTACTTC. Protein: CATSRVLGGRASYEQYF. The chain uses TRBV15 and TRBJ2-7; 9 nucleotides match TRBD2. The V gene's germline CDR1 is LNHNV and CDR2 YYDKDF (reference sequence). The V and J ends lost 1 base and 1 base, in that order; junction bases with no gene match: 8. This CDR3 contains 17 residues.

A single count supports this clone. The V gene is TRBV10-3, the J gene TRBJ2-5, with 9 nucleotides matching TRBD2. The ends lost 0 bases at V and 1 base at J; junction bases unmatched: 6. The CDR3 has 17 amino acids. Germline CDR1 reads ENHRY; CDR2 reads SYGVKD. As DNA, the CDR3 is TGTGCCATCAGTGAGTCGTTGGTAGCGGGGGCCCAAGAGACCCAGTACTTC. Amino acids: CAISESLVAGAQETQYF.

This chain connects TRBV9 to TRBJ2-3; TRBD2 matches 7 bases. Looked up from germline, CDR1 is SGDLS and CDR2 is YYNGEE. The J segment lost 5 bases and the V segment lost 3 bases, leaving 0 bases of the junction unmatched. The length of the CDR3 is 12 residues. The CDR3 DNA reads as TGTGCCAGCAGCGGGGGGGGAGATACGCAGTATTTT. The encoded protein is CASSGGGDTQYF. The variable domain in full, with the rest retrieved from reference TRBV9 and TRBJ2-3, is DSGVTQTPKHLITATGQRVTLRCSPRSGDLSVYWYQQSLDQGLQFLIQYYNGEERAKGNILERFSAQQFPDLHSELNLSSLELGDSALYFCASSGGGDTQYFGPGTRLTVL.

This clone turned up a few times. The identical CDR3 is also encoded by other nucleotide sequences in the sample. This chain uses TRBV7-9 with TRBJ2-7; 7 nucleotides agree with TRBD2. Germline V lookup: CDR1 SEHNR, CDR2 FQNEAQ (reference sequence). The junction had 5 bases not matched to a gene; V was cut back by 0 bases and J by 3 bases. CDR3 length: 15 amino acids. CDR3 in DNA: TGTGCCAGCAGCTTAGCGTCGGGAGGTATCTACGAGCAGTACTTC. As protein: CASSLASGGIYEQYF.

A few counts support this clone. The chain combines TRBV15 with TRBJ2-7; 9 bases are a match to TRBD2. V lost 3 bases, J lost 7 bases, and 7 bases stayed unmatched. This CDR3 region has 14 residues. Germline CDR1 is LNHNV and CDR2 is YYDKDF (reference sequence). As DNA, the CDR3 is TGTGCCACCAGCAGTCAGCGGGGGGCGCTTGAGCAGTACTTC. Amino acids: CATSSQRGALEQYF. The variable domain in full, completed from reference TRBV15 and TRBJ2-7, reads DAMVIQNPRYQVTQFGKPVTLSCSQTLNHNVMYWYQQKSSQAPKLLFHYYDKDFNNEADTPDNFQSRRPNTSFCFLDIRSPGLGDTAMYLCATSSQRGALEQYFGPGTRLTVT.

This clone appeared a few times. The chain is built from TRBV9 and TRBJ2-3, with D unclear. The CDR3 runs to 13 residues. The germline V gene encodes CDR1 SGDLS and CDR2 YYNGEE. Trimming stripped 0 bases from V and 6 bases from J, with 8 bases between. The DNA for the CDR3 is TGTGCCAGCAGCGTAGATGAGAGGGATACGCAGTATTTT. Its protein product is CASSVDERDTQYF.

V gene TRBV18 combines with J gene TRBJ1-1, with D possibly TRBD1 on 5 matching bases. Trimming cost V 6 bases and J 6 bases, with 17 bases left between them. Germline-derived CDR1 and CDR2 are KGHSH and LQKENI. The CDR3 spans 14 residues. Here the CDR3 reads CASSPETVASEAFF. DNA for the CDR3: TGTGCCAGCTCTCCAGAGACAGTGGCCTCTGAAGCTTTCTTT. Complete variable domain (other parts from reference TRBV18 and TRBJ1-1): NAGVMQNPRHLVRRRGQEARLRCSPMKGHSHVYWYRQLPEEGLKFMVYLQKENIIDESGMPKERFSAEFPKEGPSILRIQQVVRGDSAAYFCASSPETVASEAFFGQGTRLTVV.